These 32 T cell receptor beta chains were all obtained from the same sample, sequenced in a study of beta chain features in type 1 diabetes (dated by TCRdb to the late 2010s). The library was produced with the immunoSEQ multiplex PCR assay. The entire amount of isolated RNA was reverse transcribed using the High Capacity cDNA Reverse Transcription Kit, so the sequenced TCRB transcripts were expressed ones. Entries here come from immuneACCESS through TCRdb and include only in-frame sequences with V and J called. Some clones fail to appear in such tables; in the studies checked, an unresolved V gene covers under half of the shortfall, and the cause of the remainder is unknown. The sample has 150,000 to 190,000 clones on record, under 9.5% of them singletons. The ten largest clones capture 0.5% to 0.65% of the sample. The sample consisted of central memory CD4+ T cells from blood. These receptors all stem from a man between 18 and 29 years old in good health.

This clone was counted many times. The genes are TRBV19 and TRBJ1-5; the D is unclear. The CDR3 runs to 14 residues. The ends were cut back, 7 bases at V and 3 bases at J, with 13 bases in the middle. Germline assignment: CDR1 LNHDA and CDR2 SQIVND (reference sequence). CDR3 sequence: CASTGDAYNQPQHF. The CDR3 DNA follows: TGTGCCAGTACTGGAGATGCCTACAATCAGCCCCAGCATTTT.

In its sample, this clone was seen a few times. The genes are TRBV19 and TRBJ1-2; 9 positions match TRBD1. Germline V CDR1 and CDR2: LNHDA, SQIVND (reference sequence). The CDR3 totals 12 residues. The trim removed 8 bases at V and 3 bases at J, leaving 1 base unmatched. The CDR3 spells CASWTGDYGYTF. CDR3 in DNA: TGTGCCAGTTGGACAGGGGACTATGGCTACACCTTC.

Many counts were recorded for this clone. The V and J genes are TRBV29-1 and TRBJ2-1; the match to TRBD1 covers 7 bases. The CDR3 loop spans 13 amino acids. Germline V gives CDR1 SQVTM, CDR2 ANQGSEA. The junction had 9 bases not matched to a gene; V was cut back by 6 bases and J by 7 bases. The CDR3 here is CSVNRGRGNEQFF. CDR3 coding DNA: TGCAGCGTAAACAGGGGTAGAGGAAATGAGCAGTTCTTC.

This clone was detected many times. The gene calls are TRBV13 and TRBJ2-5; D possibly corresponds to TRBD2 (6 bases). There are 16 residues in the CDR3. V shed 1 base and J shed 0 bases, with 12 bases lying between them. Germline V gene lookup returns CDR1 PRHDT and CDR2 FYEKMQ (reference sequence). CDR3 nucleotide sequence: TGTGCCAGCAGCTTAGCGGGGGTTACCTACCAAGAGACCCAGTACTTC. Translated: CASSLAGVTYQETQYF.

The chain carries TRBV5-1 and TRBJ2-3; 9 bases agree with TRBD1. The CDR3 is 15 residues long. The V segment lost 4 bases and the J segment 4 bases; nucleotides outside the gene matches: 7. The germline gives CDR1 SGHRS, CDR2 YFSETQ. CDR3: CASSLRDREPDTQYF. In nucleotides, the CDR3 is TGCGCCAGCAGCCTCCGGGACAGGGAGCCAGATACGCAGTATTTT.

This clone was detected a few times. The genes are TRBV30 and TRBJ2-7; 9 bases are shared with TRBD1. The CDR3 sequence is 14 residues long. Germline CDR1 and CDR2: GTSNPN and SVGIG (reference sequence). The J segment lost 0 bases and the V segment lost 3 bases, leaving 3 bases of the junction unmatched. For the CDR3, the DNA is TGTGCCTGGAGGGGACAGGGAAGCTCCTACGAGCAGTACTTC. Protein product: CAWRGQGSSYEQYF.

V usage is TRBV29-1 and J usage is TRBJ2-2; 7 bases are a match to TRBD1. Losses at the gene ends were 1 base for V and 6 bases for J; bases not matched to a gene: 8. Germline CDR1 SQVTM, CDR2 ANQGSEA. The CDR3 sequence is 15 residues long. As DNA, the CDR3 is TGCAGCGTTGAAGCAAGAGACAGGGTGGCCGGGGAGCTGTTTTTT. Residues: CSVEARDRVAGELFF.

The chain joins TRBV28 to TRBJ1-2; possibly TRBD1 for D (5 bases). In germline, CDR1 is MDHEN, CDR2 SYDVKM. This CDR3 region has 13 residues. V lost 1 base, J lost 8 bases, and 11 bases lay in between. The CDR3 DNA sequence: TGTGCCAGCAGTTTATTTCAGGGTGTAGGCTACACCTTC. Its protein product is CASSLFQGVGYTF.

This chain links TRBV5-4 with TRBJ1-2; TRBD1 matches at 10 bases. The CDR3 consists of 16 residues. Germline CDR1 reads SGHNT; CDR2 reads YYREEE (reference sequence). Trimming at V came to 5 bases and at J to 4 bases, leaving 11 bases not matched to a gene. The CDR3 region is CASSSGTGERGYGYTF. The CDR3 nucleotides are TGTGCCAGCAGTTCCGGGACAGGGGAGCGAGGCTATGGCTACACCTTC. The whole variable domain, remainder taken from reference TRBV5-4 and TRBJ1-2, is ETGVTQSPTHLIKTRGQQVTLRCSSQSGHNTVSWYQQALGQGPQFIFQYYREEENGRGNFPPRFSGLQFPNYSSELNVNALELDDSALYLCASSSGTGERGYGYTFGSGTRLTVV.

This clone occurred a few times. The chain links TRBV29-1 to TRBJ1-1; a possible D gene is TRBD1 (5 bases). In germline, CDR1 is SQVTM, CDR2 ANQGSEA. Deletions cut 2 bases from V and 8 bases from J, with 15 bases between. The CDR3 covers 13 residues. The CDR3 spells CSVEPVGGVEAFF. The CDR3, as DNA: TGCAGCGTTGAACCGGTGGGGGGAGTGGAAGCTTTCTTT.

This sequence joins TRBV5-1 and TRBJ1-5; D is unresolved. Germline V gene data show CDR1 as SGHRS and CDR2 as YFSETQ. This CDR3 has 15 residues. V lost 2 bases, J lost 0 bases, and 9 bases lay in between. In DNA, the CDR3 is TGCGCCAGCAGCTTTACGGGAGATAGCAATCAGCCCCAGCATTTT. Translated, it gives CASSFTGDSNQPQHF.

This chain joins TRBV4-2 and TRBJ1-1; 8 positions match TRBD1. The germline gives CDR1 LGHNA, CDR2 YNFKEQ. V shed 5 bases, J shed 4 bases, and the junction held 3 bases outside the gene matches. The CDR3 spans 13 residues. CDR3 region: CASSSDRGTEAFF. The DNA for the CDR3 is TGTGCCAGCAGCTCCGACAGGGGCACTGAAGCTTTCTTT.

The genes are TRBV30 and TRBJ2-1, with 16 bases lining up with TRBD2. The V and J ends lost 0 bases and 1 base, in that order; junction bases with no gene match: 6. The CDR3 runs 19 residues. Looked up from germline, CDR1 is GTSNPN and CDR2 is SVGIG (reference sequence). The CDR3 DNA is TGTGCCTGGAGTGTATCAGGGACTAGCGGGAGGGGTTCCTACAATGAGCAGTTCTTC. Residues: CAWSVSGTSGRGSYNEQFF.

In its sample, this clone was seen a few times. The J gene is TRBJ1-3, the V gene TRBV28; TRBD1 agrees at 8 bases. Losses at the gene ends were 4 bases for V and 4 bases for J; bases not matched to a gene: 6. Germline CDR1 reads MDHEN; CDR2 reads SYDVKM. The CDR3 totals 15 residues. The CDR3 DNA is TGTGCCAGCAGTTCACCGGGACAGGAGGGAAACACCATATATTTT. It yields the protein CASSSPGQEGNTIYF.

This clone occurred once. This chain links TRBV6-1 with TRBJ1-6, with TRBD1 identical over 8 bases. CDR3 length: 18 residues. V was pared by 1 base and J by 0 bases, with 5 bases of the junction left unmatched. Germline V gene data show CDR1 as MNHNS and CDR2 as SASEGT. In nucleotides, the CDR3 is TGTGCCAGCAGTGAAGGGACAGGGCAGAGCTCCTATAATTCACCCCTCCACTTT. Translation: CASSEGTGQSSYNSPLHF.

This clone was counted at least ten times. The V and J genes are TRBV28 and TRBJ1-2; D is possibly TRBD1 (6 bases). The CDR3 runs 14 residues. The V end lost 5 bases, the J end lost 5 bases, and 15 bases lay between the germline ends. Germline V gene sequence: CDR1 MDHEN, CDR2 SYDVKM. As DNA, the CDR3 is TGTGCCAGCAGTGAGGCAGGGGTAGGGTATGGCTACACCTTC. It codes for CASSEAGVGYGYTF.

This clone was recorded a few times. The chain employs TRBV4-2 and TRBJ1-1, with D perhaps matching TRBD1 (6 bases). Germline CDR1 LGHNA, CDR2 YNFKEQ. Trimming shortened V by 2 bases and J by 6 bases, and 10 bases separated the two germline ends. The CDR3 covers 13 residues. The DNA for the CDR3 is TGTGCCAGCAGCCAACTCCCAGGGGCTGAAGCTTTCTTT. This codes for CASSQLPGAEAFF.

This clone was seen a few times. The chain links TRBV15 to TRBJ1-1; TRBD1 agrees at 8 bases. Germline trimming cut 1 base from V and 8 bases from J; bases unmatched to any gene: 6. Per germline, CDR1 LNHNV and CDR2 YYDKDF (reference sequence). This CDR3 is 14 amino acids long. CDR3 coding DNA: TGTGCCACCAGCAGAGCGCCCCACAGGGGGGAAGCTTTCTTT. It yields the protein CATSRAPHRGEAFF.

This clone was counted a few times. The V call is TRBV9, the J call TRBJ2-3; TRBD2 is a possible D gene (6 bases). The CDR3 spans 15 residues. The V gene's germline CDR1 is SGDLS and CDR2 YYNGEE. V was cut by 0 bases and J by 1 base, with 9 bases left in between. CDR3 DNA sequence: TGTGCCAGCAGCGTAGGGTGGGGGGGCACAGATACGCAGTATTTT. Protein product: CASSVGWGGTDTQYF.

This chain's CDR3 is CASSQGAKNIQYF. In nucleotides, the CDR3 is TGTGCCAGCAGCCAGGGGGCCAAAAACATTCAGTACTTC. This sequence joins TRBV7-9 and TRBJ2-4; D perhaps matches TRBD1 (6 bases). Between the trimmed V and J ends, which lost 5 bases and 1 base, there was a span of 6 bases. The CDR3 runs to 13 residues. Germline CDR1 SEHNR, CDR2 FQNEAQ (reference sequence).

The chain has TRBV7-2 and TRBJ2-3, with 11 bases fitting TRBD2. Germline loops: CDR1 SGHTA, CDR2 FQGNSA. With V trimmed by 1 base and J by 5 bases, 5 bases remained unmatched. The CDR3 is 16 amino acids. DNA of the CDR3: TGTGCCAGCAGCTTAGGATCTAGCGGGGGGTTAGATACGCAGTATTTT. Its translation: CASSLGSSGGLDTQYF.

This clone was observed a few times. The chain links TRBV5-1 to TRBJ2-1; 9 bases are shared with TRBD2. V was pared by 2 bases and J by 2 bases, with 11 bases of the junction left unmatched. CDR3 length: 18 amino acids. Per germline, CDR1 SGHRS and CDR2 YFSETQ. The CDR3 loop is CASSLGLGGGAAYNEQFF. The CDR3 DNA is TGCGCCAGCAGCTTAGGGCTGGGCGGGGGGGCAGCCTACAATGAGCAGTTCTTC. Combining the CDR3 with reference TRBV5-1 and TRBJ2-1 gives the whole variable domain KAGVTQTPRYLIKTRGQQVTLSCSPISGHRSVSWYQQTPGQGLQFLFEYFSETQRNKGNFPGRFSGRQFSNSRSEMNVSTLELGDSALYLCASSLGLGGGAAYNEQFFGPGTRLTVL.

This clone was seen only a few times. J is TRBJ1-5 and V is TRBV10-3; TRBD1 is a possible D gene (5 bases). This CDR3 has 13 residues. Germline assignment: CDR1 ENHRY and CDR2 SYGVKD. Between the trimmed V and J ends, which lost 4 bases and 5 bases, there was a span of 9 bases. The CDR3 nucleotides are TGTGCCATCAGTGTCGACAGTTATCAGCCCCAGCATTTT. Translating it yields CAISVDSYQPQHF.

CDR3 DNA sequence: TGTGCCAGCAGCCAAGTCTTTAACGGTGCCAGCGACACCATATATTTT. This encodes CASSQVFNGASDTIYF. The V call is TRBV4-2, the J call TRBJ1-3; no reliable D call. The CDR3 has 16 amino acids. With 1 base removed from V and 8 bases from J, the gap between germline ends came to 18 bases. CDR1 is LGHNA and CDR2 is YNFKEQ in the germline V gene.

J is TRBJ1-1 and V is TRBV30, with a weak D call TRBD1 (5 bases). The CDR3 totals 15 residues. V lost 4 bases to trimming and J lost 0 bases, with 15 bases between them. The germline V gene encodes CDR1 GTSNPN and CDR2 SVGIG (reference sequence). CDR3 in amino acids: CAWTYGGEMNTEAFF. The CDR3 DNA follows: TGTGCCTGGACCTACGGGGGGGAAATGAACACTGAAGCTTTCTTT.

The chain carries TRBV9 and TRBJ1-1; TRBD1 is a possible D gene (6 bases). Germline values: CDR1 SGDLS, CDR2 YYNGEE. V shed 2 bases and J shed 1 base, with 9 bases lying between them. The CDR3 contains 14 residues. In DNA, the CDR3 is TGTGCCAGCAGCGTCGGACAGCCGAACACTGAAGCTTTCTTT. Translated, it gives CASSVGQPNTEAFF.

J is TRBJ2-5 and V is TRBV28, with TRBD2 matching over 13 bases. This CDR3 region has 18 residues. The ends lost 1 base at V and 3 bases at J; junction bases unmatched: 8. Germline V gives CDR1 MDHEN, CDR2 SYDVKM. CDR3 protein: CASSLSFGTSGTKETQYF. DNA of the CDR3: TGTGCCAGCAGTTTATCCTTCGGGACTAGCGGGACAAAAGAGACCCAGTACTTC.

This clone has just a few counts. The rearrangement joins TRBV29-1 to TRBJ2-1, with D possibly matching TRBD2 (6 bases). Germline V gives CDR1 SQVTM, CDR2 ANQGSEA. V dropped 6 bases and J dropped 9 bases, with 12 bases sitting between them. The CDR3 consists of 11 residues. DNA of the CDR3: TGCAGCGTACTACTAGCTACTGAGCAGTTCTTC. Its translation is CSVLLATEQFF.

This clone was found a few times. The chain couples TRBV5-1 to TRBJ2-5; 9 nucleotides align to TRBD2. The V gene's germline CDR1 is SGHRS and CDR2 YFSETQ. After removal of 1 base from V and 1 base from J, the junction contained 2 bases not matched to a gene. CDR3 length: 15 residues. The chain's CDR3 is CASSLRRGGQETQYF. In nucleotides, the CDR3 is TGCGCCAGCAGCTTGAGGCGGGGGGGCCAAGAGACCCAGTACTTC.

The chain links TRBV10-2 to TRBJ2-7, with TRBD1 matching 7 bases. Germline V gene lookup returns CDR1 WSHSY and CDR2 SAAADI. The J segment lost 2 bases and the V segment lost 6 bases, leaving 7 bases of the junction unmatched. The CDR3 runs to 14 residues. The DNA for the CDR3 is TGCGCCAGCAGGGACAGGACAAAACCCTACGAGCAGTACTTC. It translates to CASRDRTKPYEQYF.

V is TRBV29-1 and J is TRBJ1-2; D may be TRBD1 (6 bases). The CDR3 length is 14 residues. The germline V gene has CDR1 SQVTM and CDR2 ANQGSEA. V shed 4 bases and J shed 1 base, with 13 bases lying between them. The CDR3 DNA follows: TGCAGCGTTGTTTCGGACAGCGGTAACTATGGCTACACCTTC. This encodes CSVVSDSGNYGYTF.

The rearrangement joins TRBV30 to TRBJ2-1; possibly TRBD1 for D (7 bases). CDR1 is GTSNPN and CDR2 is SVGIG in the germline V gene (reference sequence). Between the trimmed V and J ends, which lost 3 bases and 10 bases, there was a span of 16 bases. The CDR3 contains 13 residues. The CDR3 DNA follows: TGTGCCTGGAGGGACGAGGGGGCGGGGGAGCAGTTCTTC. Protein sequence: CAWRDEGAGEQFF.